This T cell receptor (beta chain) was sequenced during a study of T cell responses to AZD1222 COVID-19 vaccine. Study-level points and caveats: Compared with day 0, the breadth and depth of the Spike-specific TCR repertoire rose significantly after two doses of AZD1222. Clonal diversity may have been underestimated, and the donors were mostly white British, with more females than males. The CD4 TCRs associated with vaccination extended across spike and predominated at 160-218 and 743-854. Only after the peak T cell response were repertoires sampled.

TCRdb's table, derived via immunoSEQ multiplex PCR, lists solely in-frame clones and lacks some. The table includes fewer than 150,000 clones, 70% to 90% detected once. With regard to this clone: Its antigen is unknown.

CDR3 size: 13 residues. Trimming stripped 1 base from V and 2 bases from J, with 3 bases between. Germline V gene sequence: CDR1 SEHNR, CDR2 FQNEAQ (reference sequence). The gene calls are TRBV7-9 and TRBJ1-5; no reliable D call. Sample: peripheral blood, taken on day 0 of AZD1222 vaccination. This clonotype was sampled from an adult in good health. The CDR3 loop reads CASSLDGNQPQHF. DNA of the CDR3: TGTGCCAGCAGCTTAGACGGCAATCAGCCCCAGCATTTT. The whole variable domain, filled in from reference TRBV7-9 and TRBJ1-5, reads DTGVSQNPRHKITKRGQNVTFRCDPISEHNRLYWYRQTLGQGPEFLTYFQNEAQLEKSRLLSDRFSAERPKGSFSTLEIQRTEQGDSAMYLCASSLDGNQPQHFGDGTRLSIL.